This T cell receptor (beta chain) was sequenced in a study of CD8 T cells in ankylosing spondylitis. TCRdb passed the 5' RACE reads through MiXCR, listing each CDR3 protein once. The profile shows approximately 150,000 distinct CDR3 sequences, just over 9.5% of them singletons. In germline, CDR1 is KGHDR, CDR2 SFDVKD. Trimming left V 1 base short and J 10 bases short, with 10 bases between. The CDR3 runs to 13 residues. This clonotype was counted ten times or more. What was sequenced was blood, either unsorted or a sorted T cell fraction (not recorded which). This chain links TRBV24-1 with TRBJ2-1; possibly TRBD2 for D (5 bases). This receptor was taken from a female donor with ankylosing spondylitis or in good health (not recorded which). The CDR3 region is CATSDFEGSEQFF. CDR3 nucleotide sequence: TGTGCCACCAGTGATTTCGAGGGAAGCGAGCAGTTCTTC.